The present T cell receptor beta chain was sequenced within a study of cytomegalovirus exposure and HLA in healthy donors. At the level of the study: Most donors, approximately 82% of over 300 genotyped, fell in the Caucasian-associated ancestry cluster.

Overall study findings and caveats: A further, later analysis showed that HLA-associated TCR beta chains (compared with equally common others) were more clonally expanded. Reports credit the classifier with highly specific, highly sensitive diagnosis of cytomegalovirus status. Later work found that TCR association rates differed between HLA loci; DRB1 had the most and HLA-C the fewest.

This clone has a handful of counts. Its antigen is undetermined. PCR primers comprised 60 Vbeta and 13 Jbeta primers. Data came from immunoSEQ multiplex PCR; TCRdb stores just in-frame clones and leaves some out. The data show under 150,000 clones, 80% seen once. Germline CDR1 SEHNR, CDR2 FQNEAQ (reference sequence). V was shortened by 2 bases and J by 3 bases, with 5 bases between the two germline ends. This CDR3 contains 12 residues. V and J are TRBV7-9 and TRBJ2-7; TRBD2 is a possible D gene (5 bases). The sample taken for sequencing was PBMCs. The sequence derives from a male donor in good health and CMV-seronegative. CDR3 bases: TGTGCCAGCAGCTTACGGGGCTACGAGCAGTACTTC. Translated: CASSLRGYEQYF.